This paragraph covers one TCR beta chain sequence. Its antigen remains unidentified. PCR used 60 Vbeta primers and 13 Jbeta primers. Assay: immunoSEQ multiplex PCR; the TCRdb copy retains only in-frame clones and omits some. Altogether about 180,000 clones are present, around 83% being singletons, with the ten largest covering around 1.2%. The data stem from a study of cytomegalovirus exposure and HLA in healthy donors. Study-level points and caveats: Accurate prediction of most subjects' HLA-A and HLA-B alleles from TCR beta sequences was reported. Researchers left out some V segments, among them TRBV6-2 and TRBV6-3, as indistinguishable.

This CDR3 is built from 14 residues. Germline assignment: CDR1 SGHTA and CDR2 FQGTGA. V was shortened by 3 bases and J by 5 bases, with 13 bases between the two germline ends. V usage is TRBV7-3 and J usage is TRBJ1-2; unclear D gene. This sequence originates from a girl aged 2 to 9 in good health and CMV-seropositive. Sequencing used PBMCs. CDR3 sequence (DNA): TGTGCCAGCAGCTTGCCCGGGTCTCTTTATGGCTACACCTTC. This codes for CASSLPGSLYGYTF.